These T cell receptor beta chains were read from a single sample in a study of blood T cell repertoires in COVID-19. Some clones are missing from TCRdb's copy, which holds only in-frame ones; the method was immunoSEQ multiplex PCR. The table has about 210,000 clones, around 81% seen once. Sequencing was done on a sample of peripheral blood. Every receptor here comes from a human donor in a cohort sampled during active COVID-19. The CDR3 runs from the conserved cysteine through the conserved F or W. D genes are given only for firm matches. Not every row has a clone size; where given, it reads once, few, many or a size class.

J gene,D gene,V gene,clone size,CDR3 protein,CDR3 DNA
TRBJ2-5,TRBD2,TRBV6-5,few,CASSRAGTEETQYF,TGTGCCAGCAGTCGAGCGGGGACTGAAGAGACCCAGTACTTC
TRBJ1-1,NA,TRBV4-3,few,CASSQAGTTEAFF,TGCGCCAGCAGCCAGGCAGGGACAACCGAAGCTTTCTTT
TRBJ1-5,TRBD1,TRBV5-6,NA,CASSTRDRGPRQPQHF,TGTGCCAGCAGCACCCGGGACAGGGGGCCAAGGCAGCCCCAGCATTTT
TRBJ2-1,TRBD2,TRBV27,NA,CASSFSYLQRENEQFF,TGTGCCAGCAGTTTCTCATATTTACAGCGGGAGAATGAGCAGTTCTTC
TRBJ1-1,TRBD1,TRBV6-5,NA,CASRRQGSGTEAFF,TGTGCCAGCAGACGACAGGGATCGGGGACTGAAGCTTTCTTT
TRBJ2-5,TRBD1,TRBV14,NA,CASSQIHRGSRETQYF,TGTGCCAGCAGTCAGATCCACAGGGGGTCGAGAGAGACCCAGTACTTC
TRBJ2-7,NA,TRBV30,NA,CAWIPWGRWSEQYF,TGTGCCTGGATTCCTTGGGGGCGGTGGAGCGAGCAGTACTTC
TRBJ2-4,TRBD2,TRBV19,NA,CASSRGGDRPPLNIQYF,TGTGCCAGTAGTAGGGGAGGGGACCGACCTCCCCTAAACATTCAGTACTTC
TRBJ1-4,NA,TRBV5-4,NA,CASSSRERLEKLFF,TGTGCCAGCAGCAGCCGGGAACGACTTGAAAAACTGTTTTTT
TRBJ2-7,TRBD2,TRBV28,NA,CARSLIAGGPPSYEQYF,TGTGCCAGATCCCTTATAGCGGGAGGCCCTCCCTCCTACGAGCAGTACTTC
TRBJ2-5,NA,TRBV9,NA,CASSRSPEVQETQYF,TGTGCCAGCAGCCGTTCACCGGAGGTCCAAGAGACCCAGTACTTC
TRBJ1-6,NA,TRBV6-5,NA,CASRGAGDNSPLHF,TGTGCCAGCAGAGGGGCAGGCGATAATTCACCCCTCCACTTT
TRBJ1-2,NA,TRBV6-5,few,CASSYRGTTGASTF,TGTGCCAGCAGTTACCGGGGGACCACTGGGGCTTCTACCTTC
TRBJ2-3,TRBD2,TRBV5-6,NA,CASSRGPGLAEDTQYF,TGTGCCAGCAGCAGAGGCCCGGGACTAGCGGAAGATACGCAGTATTTT
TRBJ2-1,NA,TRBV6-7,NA,CASSYFSAENEQFF,TGTGCCAGCAGTTACTTCTCGGCGGAAAATGAGCAGTTCTTC
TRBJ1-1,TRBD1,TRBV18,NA,CASSPTGVGEAFF,TGTGCCAGCTCACCGACAGGGGTGGGTGAAGCTTTCTTT
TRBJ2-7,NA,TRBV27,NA,CAGEGGDHPCEQYF,TGTGCCGGCGAGGGAGGAGACCACCCCTGCGAGCAGTACTTC
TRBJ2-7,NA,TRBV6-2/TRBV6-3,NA,CASSYSGGRQYF,TGTGCCAGCAGTTACTCGGGGGGACGGCAGTACTTC
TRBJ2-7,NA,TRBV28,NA,CASQSVQGYEQYF,TGTGCCAGTCAGTCAGTACAGGGTTACGAGCAGTACTTC
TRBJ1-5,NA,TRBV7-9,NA,CASSFRGEEPQHF,TGTGCCAGCAGTTTCCGAGGCGAGGAGCCCCAGCATTTT
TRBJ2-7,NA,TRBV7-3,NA,CASSLTTRAEQYF,TGTGCCAGCAGCTTAACAACCAGGGCCGAGCAGTACTTC
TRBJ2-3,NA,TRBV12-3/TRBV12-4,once,CASSIADTQYF,TGTGCCAGCAGCATAGCAGATACGCAGTATTTT
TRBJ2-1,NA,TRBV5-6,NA,CASSWPRESSYNEQFF,TGTGCCAGCAGCTGGCCTAGGGAGAGCTCCTACAATGAGCAGTTCTTC
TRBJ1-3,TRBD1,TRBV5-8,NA,CASSPGQLLSGNTIYF,TGTGCCAGCAGCCCGGGACAGCTCCTCTCTGGAAACACCATATATTTT
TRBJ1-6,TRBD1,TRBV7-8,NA,CASRSGQGVVASPLHF,TGTGCCAGCAGATCCGGACAGGGGGTTGTGGCTTCACCCCTCCACTTT
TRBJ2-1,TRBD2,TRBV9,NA,CASSITSGTSAYNEQFF,TGTGCCAGCAGCATTACATCCGGGACTAGCGCTTACAATGAGCAGTTCTTC
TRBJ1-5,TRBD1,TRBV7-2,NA,CASSLQGAGQPQHF,TGTGCCAGCAGCTTGCAGGGGGCAGGCCAGCCCCAGCATTTT
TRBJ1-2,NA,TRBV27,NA,CASSLRVRGHGYTF,TGTGCCAGCAGTTTAAGGGTGCGGGGCCATGGCTACACCTTC
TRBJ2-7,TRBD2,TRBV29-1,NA,CSVGTRSYEQYF,TGCAGCGTGGGGACTAGATCCTACGAGCAGTACTTC
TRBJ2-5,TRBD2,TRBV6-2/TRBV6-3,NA,CASSYSTAGGAVETQYF,TGTGCCAGCAGTTACTCGACCGCGGGGGGGGCCGTAGAGACCCAGTACTTC
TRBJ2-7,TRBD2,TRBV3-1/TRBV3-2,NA,CASSPTLGTSGRIGEQYF,TGTGCCAGCAGCCCCACCTTGGGGACTAGCGGGAGGATAGGCGAGCAGTACTTC
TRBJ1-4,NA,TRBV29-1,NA,CSVSDYFEKLFF,TGCAGCGTGTCCGACTACTTTGAAAAACTGTTTTTT
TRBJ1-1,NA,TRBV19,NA,CASKIHGENTEAFF,TGTGCCAGTAAGATACACGGGGAGAACACTGAAGCTTTCTTT
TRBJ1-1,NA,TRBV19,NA,CASRTGLGTEAFF,TGTGCCAGTAGAACAGGGTTAGGAACTGAAGCTTTCTTT
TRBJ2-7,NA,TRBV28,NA,CASSSRGAGDTYEQYF,TGTGCCAGCAGTTCCCGAGGGGCGGGGGACACCTACGAGCAGTACTTC
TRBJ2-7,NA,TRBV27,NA,CASRTFGSRDNEQYF,TGTGCCAGCAGGACCTTCGGGTCGAGGGACAACGAGCAGTACTTC
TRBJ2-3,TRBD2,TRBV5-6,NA,CASSSLAGASDTQYF,TGTGCCAGCAGCTCCCTAGCGGGGGCCTCAGATACGCAGTATTTT